This TCR beta chain was retrieved from a study of OX40 agonist ivuxolimab in advanced cancers. Study-level information: An agonistic human IgG2 monoclonal antibody against OX40 (CD134) was given. Notes on the study in general: There was clonal expansion of CD4+ and CD8+ blood T cells by week 6 at 0.1 to 3.0 mg/kg.

The data were produced by immunoSEQ multiplex PCR, yet TCRdb's version contains in-frame clones alone and is incomplete. The sample consists of about 53,000 clones, approximately 90% of them appearing once. As to this clone: Its target is unknown.

The sequence was collected from an adult with an advanced solid tumor such as melanoma, head and neck, liver or kidney cancer. Material: CD4+ or CD8+ T cells sorted from blood, obtained in a trial of the OX40 agonist ivuxolimab.

For the CDR3, the DNA is TGCAGCGTGCGCTCGAACTCCTACGAGCAGTACTTC. The encoded protein is CSVRSNSYEQYF. V is TRBV29-1 and J is TRBJ2-7; D gene uncertain. Germline V gives CDR1 SQVTM, CDR2 ANQGSEA. Trimming cost V 6 bases and J 0 bases, with 9 bases left between them. CDR3 length: 12 residues.